These 13 T cell receptor beta chains were all obtained from the same sample, sequenced in a study of OX40 agonist ivuxolimab in advanced cancers. TCRdb's table, derived via immunoSEQ multiplex PCR, lists solely in-frame clones and lacks some. This table holds 35,000 to 50,000 clones, 80% to 90% found once. The sample consisted of CD4+ or CD8+ T cells sorted from blood, taken in a trial of the OX40 agonist ivuxolimab. The receptors stem from an adult with an advanced solid tumor such as melanoma, head and neck, liver or kidney cancer.

The DNA of the CDR3 is TGTGCCAGCAGTACAGTACAATCCTCCTACAATGAGCAGTTCTTC. It codes for CASSTVQSSYNEQFF. The genes are TRBV2 and TRBJ2-1; the D is unclear. Germline CDR1 and CDR2: SNHLY and FYNNEI. CDR3 length equals 15 residues. V was cut by 5 bases and J by 0 bases, with 11 bases left in between.

This CDR3 reads CASGLSRDGYSYEQYF. In DNA, the CDR3 is TGTGCTAGTGGTTTGTCCCGGGACGGCTACTCCTACGAGCAGTACTTC. V is TRBV12-5 and J is TRBJ2-7; the D call may be TRBD1 or TRBD2 (5 bases each). Trimming cost V 2 bases and J 0 bases, with 14 bases left between them. The CDR3 is 16 amino acids. Looked up from germline, CDR1 is LGHNT and CDR2 is FRNRAP.

This clone was counted only a few times. The V and J genes are TRBV27 and TRBJ1-1, with D perhaps TRBD1 (6 bases). Per the germline V gene, CDR1 is MNHEY and CDR2 is SMNVEV (reference sequence). CDR3 length equals 15 residues. The ends were cut back, 6 bases at V and 3 bases at J, with 17 bases in the middle. This CDR3 is CASSKQGVGYTEAFF. DNA for the CDR3: TGTGCCAGCAGCAAACAGGGAGTTGGGTACACTGAAGCTTTCTTT.

The CDR3 loop is CASSFASASSGANVLTF. The CDR3 DNA sequence: TGTGCCAGCAGCTTTGCGTCAGCGAGCTCTGGGGCCAACGTCCTGACTTTC. V usage is TRBV11-1 and J usage is TRBJ2-6; D uncertain. From germline, CDR1 is SGHAT and CDR2 FQDESV (reference sequence). The CDR3 sequence is 17 residues long. Trimming took off 3 bases at V and 0 bases at J, with 12 bases between the two ends.

V and J are TRBV11-2 and TRBJ2-7; D gene unclear. Per the germline V gene, CDR1 is SGHAT and CDR2 is FQNNGV. The CDR3 is 14 residues long. V lost 1 base to trimming and J lost 0 bases, with 7 bases between them. The CDR3 loop reads CASSLARISYEQYF. The CDR3 region has the DNA TGTGCCAGCAGCTTAGCCAGGATCTCCTACGAGCAGTACTTC.

About this clone itself: Other DNA sequences in this sample translate to the same CDR3. This chain links TRBV28 with TRBJ2-5; TRBD1 is a possible D gene (6 bases). This CDR3 region has 14 residues. V gave up 5 bases and J gave up 5 bases, with 15 bases separating them. The V gene's germline CDR1 is MDHEN and CDR2 SYDVKM. CDR3 coding DNA: TGTGCCAGCAGTCCCGGACAGACACAGGAGACCCAGTACTTC. Amino acid sequence: CASSPGQTQETQYF. The complete variable domain, with remaining parts taken from reference TRBV28 and TRBJ2-5, reads DVKVTQSSRYLVKRTGEKVFLECVQDMDHENMFWYRQDPGLGLRLIYFSYDVKMKEKGDIPEGYSVSREKKERFSLILESASTNQTSMYLCASSPGQTQETQYFGPGTRLLVL.

The rearrangement uses TRBV9 and TRBJ1-2; D not resolved. V lost 0 bases, J lost 4 bases, and 10 bases lay in between. The CDR3 loop spans 14 amino acids. CDR1 is SGDLS, CDR2 YYNGEE, per germline. Here the CDR3 DNA reads TGTGCCAGCAGCGTAGACCTGTCAGGCTATGGCTACACCTTC. This sequence encodes CASSVDLSGYGYTF.

As regards this clone: One junction end does not reproduce the germline sequence, and a read error may be involved. CDR3 sequence reads: CASSYSGIQETQYF. CDR3 nucleotide sequence: TGTGCTAGCAGTTATTCGGGGATTCAAGAGACCCAGTACTTC. The J gene is TRBJ2-5, the V gene TRBV7-7; D might be TRBD2 (5 bases). CDR3 length: 14 amino acids. Germline CDR1 reads SSHAT; CDR2 reads FNYEAQ (reference sequence). Supplemented by reference TRBV7-7 and TRBJ2-5, the full variable domain reads GAGVSQSPRYKVTKRGQDVTLRCDPISSHATLYWYQQALGQGPEFLTYFNYEAQPDKSGLPSDRFSAERPEGSISTLTIQRTEQRDSAMYRCASSYSGIQETQYFGPGTRLLVL.

The chain recombines TRBV15 with TRBJ1-4, with D tentatively TRBD1 (5 bases). Germline CDR1 reads LNHNV; CDR2 reads YYDKDF (reference sequence). CDR3 length: 18 amino acids. Trimming removed 1 base from V and 8 bases from J, with 23 bases in between. CDR3 region: CATSRASGTSLTGEKLFF. In DNA, the CDR3 is TGTGCCACCAGCAGAGCCTCCGGGACCTCCTTAACGGGAGAAAAACTGTTTTTT. The full variable domain, completed using reference TRBV15 and TRBJ1-4, is DAMVIQNPRYQVTQFGKPVTLSCSQTLNHNVMYWYQQKSSQAPKLLFHYYDKDFNNEADTPDNFQSRRPNTSFCFLDIRSPGLGDTAMYLCATSRASGTSLTGEKLFFGSGTQLSVL.

The chain carries TRBV19 and TRBJ2-7; maybe TRBD2 (5 bases). Germline loops: CDR1 LNHDA, CDR2 SQIVND (reference sequence). The CDR3 consists of 15 residues. The V and J ends lost 6 bases and 7 bases respectively, with 22 bases between them. The CDR3 is CASSTTPGNVREQYF. The CDR3 region has the DNA TGTGCCAGTAGCACTACCCCGGGAAACGTGAGGGAGCAGTACTTC.

V gene TRBV6-1 combines with J gene TRBJ2-7; 8 nucleotides agree with TRBD1. Trimming removed 1 base from V and 4 bases from J; junction bases left unmatched: 6. The germline CDR1 and CDR2 sequences are MNHNS and SASEGT. This CDR3 has 15 amino acids. CDR3 nucleotides: TGTGCCAGCAGTGAAGGGGGGACAGGAATTTACGAGCAGTACTTC. As protein: CASSEGGTGIYEQYF.

The chain links TRBV2 to TRBJ1-6; D remains ambiguous. V gave up 3 bases and J gave up 10 bases, with 19 bases separating them. Germline loops: CDR1 SNHLY, CDR2 FYNNEI. CDR3 length: 16 amino acids. The CDR3 sequence: CASSEGNRGAGSPLHF. CDR3 sequence (DNA): TGTGCCAGCAGTGAGGGTAACAGAGGAGCAGGCTCACCCCTCCACTTT.

V and J are TRBV18 and TRBJ2-5; D is unclear. There are 14 residues in the CDR3. V was trimmed by 4 bases and J by 5 bases, leaving 14 bases between them. CDR1 is KGHSH and CDR2 is LQKENI in the germline V gene. The CDR3 here is CASSQDIRRETQYF. For the CDR3, the DNA is TGTGCCAGCTCACAAGACATTCGGCGGGAGACCCAGTACTTC. Looking up the rest from reference TRBV18 and TRBJ2-5 gives the full variable domain: NAGVMQNPRHLVRRRGQEARLRCSPMKGHSHVYWYRQLPEEGLKFMVYLQKENIIDESGMPKERFSAEFPKEGPSILRIQQVVRGDSAAYFCASSQDIRRETQYFGPGTRLLVL.